These T cell receptor beta chains were read from a single sample in a study of blood T cell repertoires in COVID-19. Only in-frame clones appear in the TCRdb table, and some are missing; sequencing was by immunoSEQ multiplex PCR. This table has 210,000 or so clones, about 90% appearing once. The sequenced sample consisted of peripheral blood. These TCRs come from a young man with COVID-19, enrolled during active disease. Each CDR3 is given without its conserved first and last residue. Fields, in order: V gene, CDR3 protein.

>TRBV30
AWSGQDAQAQETQY
>TRBV6-1
ASSELRGYNEQF
>TRBV6-5
ASSYSGSGTEQF
>TRBV27
ASSSTVSSYEQY
>TRBV24-1
ATSVNNEQF
>TRBV24-1
ATRDRSNQPQH
>TRBV6-5
ASSYSAGTDTQY
>TRBV30
AWSWASGRANEQF
>TRBV2
ASKLSQKNEKLF
>TRBV7-2
ASSRMSTGAFSGANVLT
>TRBV11-2
ASSLSWTGMAGNTIY
>TRBV11-1
ASSPGTGGYGYT
>TRBV5-8
ASSEGQRGTSSTDTQY
>TRBV29-1
SVSGMVGYT
>TRBV21-1
ASSKEVGRVNTGELF
>TRBV6-1
ASSEALGFSGRRDEQY
>TRBV3-1/TRBV3-2
ASSQGTEPISGNTIY
>TRBV28
ASLAPNTEAF
>TRBV28
ASSGGTNYGYT
>TRBV6-2/TRBV6-3
ASSYGGGSSYNEQF
>TRBV3-1/TRBV3-2
ASSLTGLYGYT
>TRBV6-5
ASSPQGSGAVGYT